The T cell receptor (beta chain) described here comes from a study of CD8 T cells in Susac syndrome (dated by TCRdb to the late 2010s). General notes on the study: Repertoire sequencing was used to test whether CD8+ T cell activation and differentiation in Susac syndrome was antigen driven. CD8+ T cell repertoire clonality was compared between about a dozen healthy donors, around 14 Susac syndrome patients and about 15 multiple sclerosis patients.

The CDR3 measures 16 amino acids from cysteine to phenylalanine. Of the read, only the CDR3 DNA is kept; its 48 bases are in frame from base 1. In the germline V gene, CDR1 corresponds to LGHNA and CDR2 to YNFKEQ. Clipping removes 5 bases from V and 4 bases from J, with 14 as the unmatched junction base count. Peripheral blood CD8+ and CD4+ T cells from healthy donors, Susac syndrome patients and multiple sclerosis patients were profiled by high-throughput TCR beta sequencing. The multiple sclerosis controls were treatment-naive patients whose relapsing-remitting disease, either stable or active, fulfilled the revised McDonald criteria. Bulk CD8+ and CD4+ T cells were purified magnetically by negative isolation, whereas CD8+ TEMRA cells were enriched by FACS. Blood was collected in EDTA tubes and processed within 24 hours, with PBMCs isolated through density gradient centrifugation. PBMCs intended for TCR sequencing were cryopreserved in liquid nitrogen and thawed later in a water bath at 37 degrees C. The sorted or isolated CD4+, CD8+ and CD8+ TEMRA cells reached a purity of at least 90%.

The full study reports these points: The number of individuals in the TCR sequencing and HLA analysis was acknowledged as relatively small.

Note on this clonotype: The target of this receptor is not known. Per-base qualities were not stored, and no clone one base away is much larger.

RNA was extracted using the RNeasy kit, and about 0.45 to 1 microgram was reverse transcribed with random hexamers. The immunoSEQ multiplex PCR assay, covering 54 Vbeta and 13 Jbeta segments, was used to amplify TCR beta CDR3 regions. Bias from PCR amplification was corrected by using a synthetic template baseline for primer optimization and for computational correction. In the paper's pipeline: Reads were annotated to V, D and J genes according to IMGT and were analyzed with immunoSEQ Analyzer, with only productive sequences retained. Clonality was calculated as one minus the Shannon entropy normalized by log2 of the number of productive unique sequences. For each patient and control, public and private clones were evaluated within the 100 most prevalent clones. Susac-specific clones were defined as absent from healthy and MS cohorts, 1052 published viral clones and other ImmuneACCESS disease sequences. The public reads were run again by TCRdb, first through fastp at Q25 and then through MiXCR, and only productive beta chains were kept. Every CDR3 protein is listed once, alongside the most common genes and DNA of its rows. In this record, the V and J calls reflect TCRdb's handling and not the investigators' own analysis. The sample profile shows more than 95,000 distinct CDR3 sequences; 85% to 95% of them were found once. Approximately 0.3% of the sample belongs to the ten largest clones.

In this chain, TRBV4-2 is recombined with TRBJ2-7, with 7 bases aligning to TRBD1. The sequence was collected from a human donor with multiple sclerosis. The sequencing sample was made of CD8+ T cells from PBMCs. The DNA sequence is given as TGTGCCAGCAGCACAAGGGACAGCCCGGGTATGTACGAGCAGTACTTC. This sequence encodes CASSTRDSPGMYEQYF.